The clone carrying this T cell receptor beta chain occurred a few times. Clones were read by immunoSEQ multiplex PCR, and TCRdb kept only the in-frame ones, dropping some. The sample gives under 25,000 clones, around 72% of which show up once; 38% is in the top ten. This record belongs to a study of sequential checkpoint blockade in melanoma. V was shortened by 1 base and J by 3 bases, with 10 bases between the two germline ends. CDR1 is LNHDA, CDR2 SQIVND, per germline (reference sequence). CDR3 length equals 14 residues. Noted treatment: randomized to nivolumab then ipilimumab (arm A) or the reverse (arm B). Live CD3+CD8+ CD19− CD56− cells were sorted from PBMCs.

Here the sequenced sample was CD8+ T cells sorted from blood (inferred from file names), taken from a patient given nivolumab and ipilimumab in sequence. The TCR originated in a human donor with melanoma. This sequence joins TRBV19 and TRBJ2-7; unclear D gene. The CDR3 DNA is TGTGCCAGTAGTATAGGACACTTGGTCTACGAGCAGTACTTC. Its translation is CASSIGHLVYEQYF.